This TCR beta chain was retrieved from a study of shared clonotypes between healthy human individuals (TCRdb year 2020). For the wider study: Three men and a couple of women, aged 18 to 49 years, made up the cohort. To estimate repertoire size and how much clonotypes are shared between individuals, the study performed deep sequencing of blood TCR repertoires from roughly five healthy adults. For each donor, three plates each were used for CD4 naive and CD4 memory, two plates were used for CD8 naive, and one plate was used for CD8 memory. Per donor, leukapheresis produced somewhere between about 0.85 and 8.9 billion PBMCs. To increase sequencing depth and limit assay-specific biases, different laboratories used diverse techniques to prepare libraries and sequence TCR repertoires. Paper-wide results and their limitations: Sharing across several donors was observed for about 5% of naive CD4, over 3% of naive CD8, 2% to 2.5% of memory CD4, and roughly 0.4% of memory CD8 clonotypes. Larger estimated clonotype richness was generally found for naive subsets than for memory subsets. Because the study included a small number of donors, the genetic and exposure-history diversity represented was limited. Sampling was restricted to blood, and TCR repertoires in tissues likely differ from the TCR repertoires found in blood. Based on pairwise subsampling, the degree of clonotype sharing among donors was expected to be affected by sequencing depth. Compared with non-shared clonotypes, the clonotypes found in all four sorted-subset donors had higher generation probabilities. Even with the large sequencing depth, rarefaction of the sorted-subset datasets indicated that sequencing was incomplete.

The germline V gene gives CDR1 as SGHTA and CDR2 as FQGNSA. V drops 5 bases and J drops 0 bases, leaving 10 bases in between. From the cysteine through the phenylalanine, the CDR3 covers 14 amino acids. CDR3 DNA is the only sequence kept; it has 42 bases, read in frame from the first base. Using the deep immunoSEQ assay, TCR CDR3 regions were amplified from genomic DNA by multiplex PCR. For each cell subset, the extracted genomic DNA was distributed evenly across all wells of several immunoSEQ 96-well plates, and each plate served as one replicate. For sorted subsets, approximately 210 ng genomic DNA, equal to about 30,000 T cell genomes, was loaded into each replicate PCR. The purified libraries were quantified using a Qubit 3.0 fluorometer, sized with a Bioanalyzer 2100, and then quantified again using the KAPA Library Quantification kit. Every immunoSEQ 96-well plate was sequenced on a separate single-read 150-cycle Illumina NextSeq 550 flow cell. The authors processed their data as follows. Because the immunoSEQ output held only junctional sequences and lacked quality scores, the filtering could not match the filtering applied to full-length reads. To assign V/J genes and CDR3, sequences were annotated against IMGT germline references using PyIR, a Python wrapper for IgBLAST v1.9. Any read was removed if the V/J assignment was weak (E-value above 1e-6), the CDR3 was missing, or the read contained stop codons, out-of-frame junctions, or ambiguous translated residues. V3J clonotypes were defined by identical inferred V gene, J gene, and CDR3 amino acid sequence. Percentage overlap between repertoires was calculated by dividing the number of shared unique clonotypes by the size of the smaller repertoire. RTK rarefaction, the Chao1 estimator, and Recon v2.1 estimates of unobserved clonotypes were used to assess repertoire richness. Generation probabilities for all TCRbeta clonotypes obtained by the gDNA method from several donors were computed using OLGA. Imported from immuneACCESS, the table was reduced by TCRdb to in-frame sequences with V and J called. These copies leave out some clones; in studies compared against another copy, an unresolved V gene accounts for under half, and the cause of the remainder is not known. D and trimming come from the DNA, and the V and J calls and clone size come from that table. The sample table records about 820,000 clones; 80% to 95% of these occur just once. The ten largest account for 20% to 30% of the sample.

For the CD8 naive samples, CD45RO-negative cells were positively selected for CCR7, yielding a CD45RA+CCR7+ population from which TemRA cells were excluded. Donors were healthy HIV-negative adults with no recently reported acute infections or vaccinations. All donors were Caucasian adults living in Nashville, Tennessee, USA. After blood collection by leukapheresis, PBMCs were isolated using Ficoll-Histopaque density gradient centrifugation and then cryopreserved in the vapor phase of liquid nitrogen. Analytical flow cytometry was used to check the purity and quantity of every magnetically sorted T cell population. Each sorted fraction had its genomic DNA isolated and then quantified by UV absorbance on a Nanodrop 2000c. On this clone itself: Its antigen is currently not known. Per-nucleotide qualities are absent, and no much larger clonotype sits a single base away.

Recombination linked TRBV7-2 to TRBJ2-5; possibly the D gene is TRBD1, per 6 matching bases. Sequencing was carried out using naive CD8+ T cells sorted from blood. Per the publication, the cell subset or site label means: CD45RA+CCR7+. This TCR was recovered from a young man in good health. In nucleotide form, the sequence is TGTGCCAGCAGCCCTACAGGGTACCAAGAGACCCAGTACTTC. This gives the protein CASSPTGYQETQYF.